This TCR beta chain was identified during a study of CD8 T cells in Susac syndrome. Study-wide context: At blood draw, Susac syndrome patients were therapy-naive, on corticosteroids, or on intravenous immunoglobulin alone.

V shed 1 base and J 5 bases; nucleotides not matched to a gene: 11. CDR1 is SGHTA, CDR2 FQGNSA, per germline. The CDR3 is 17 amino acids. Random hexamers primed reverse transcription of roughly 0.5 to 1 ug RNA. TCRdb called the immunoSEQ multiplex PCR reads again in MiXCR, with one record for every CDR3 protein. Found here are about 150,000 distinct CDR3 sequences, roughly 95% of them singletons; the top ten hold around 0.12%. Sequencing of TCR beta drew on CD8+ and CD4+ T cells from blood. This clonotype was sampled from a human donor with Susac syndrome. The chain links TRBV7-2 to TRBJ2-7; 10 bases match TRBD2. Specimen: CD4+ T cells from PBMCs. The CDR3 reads CASSLVPRASGSNEQYF. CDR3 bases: TGTGCCAGCAGCTTAGTCCCCCGGGCTAGCGGGAGTAACGAGCAGTACTTC.